This passage covers 20 T cell receptor beta chains from one sample sequenced in a study of blood T cell repertoires in COVID-19. TCRdb keeps only in-frame clones here, not all; method: immunoSEQ multiplex PCR. The sample has about 170,000 clones, about four fifths seen once. The sequencing input was peripheral blood. These receptors were obtained from a woman older than 75 with acute or convalescent COVID-19.

The chain recombines TRBV15 with TRBJ2-5, with 10 positions matching TRBD1. Germline V lookup: CDR1 LNHNV, CDR2 YYDKDF (reference sequence). The CDR3 totals 16 residues. V lost 5 bases to trimming and J lost 3 bases; unmatched junction nucleotides: 9. CDR3: CATSPQTGGAEETQYF. In DNA, the CDR3 is TGTGCCACCAGCCCTCAGACAGGGGGCGCGGAAGAGACCCAGTACTTC.

This chain uses TRBV5-1 with TRBJ2-1; TRBD2 matches at 15 bases. The CDR3 loop spans 15 amino acids. CDR1 is SGHRS and CDR2 is YFSETQ in the germline V gene. The V and J ends lost 4 bases and 6 bases, in that order; junction bases with no gene match: 2. The CDR3 protein is CASSQGLAGGNEQFF. CDR3 in DNA: TGCGCCAGCAGCCAGGGACTAGCGGGAGGCAATGAGCAGTTCTTC.

This chain connects TRBV7-6 to TRBJ1-3, with D maybe TRBD1 (5 bases). The CDR3 spans 14 residues. Trimming stripped 1 base from V and 2 bases from J, with 6 bases between. Germline V gives CDR1 SGHVS, CDR2 FNYEAQ. CDR3 nucleotides: TGTGCCAGCAGCTTAGAGGGGACTGGAAACACCATATATTTT. This encodes CASSLEGTGNTIYF.

The chain is built from TRBV7-2 and TRBJ1-1; 8 nucleotides agree with TRBD1. Germline assignment: CDR1 SGHTA and CDR2 FQGNSA. The V gene end was trimmed by 5 bases and the J gene end by 4 bases; junction bases not matched to a gene: 6. CDR3 length equals 14 residues. CDR3 region: CASSQRGQGTEAFF. In nucleotides, the CDR3 is TGTGCCAGCAGCCAAAGAGGACAGGGCACTGAAGCTTTCTTT.

The chain carries TRBV19 and TRBJ1-5; tentatively, D is TRBD1 (5 bases). Between the trimmed V and J ends, which lost 7 bases and 2 bases, there was a span of 21 bases. This CDR3 comprises 17 residues. Per germline, CDR1 LNHDA and CDR2 SQIVND (reference sequence). DNA for the CDR3: TGTGCCAGTACCCCGGGGGAGGCGGGGGTTGGCAATCAGCCCCAGCATTTT. It is translated as CASTPGEAGVGNQPQHF.

The V gene is TRBV18, the J gene TRBJ1-5; D is perhaps TRBD1 (6 bases). Germline loops: CDR1 KGHSH, CDR2 LQKENI. The CDR3 contains 17 residues. Deletions cut 2 bases from V and 0 bases from J, with 14 bases between. CDR3 coding DNA: TGTGCCAGCTCACCATCGGCAGGGGTTAATAGCAATCAGCCCCAGCATTTT. Translation gives CASSPSAGVNSNQPQHF.

This clone is labeled medium-sized. The genes are TRBV5-4 and TRBJ1-6; D uncertain. The CDR3 length is 13 residues. V was shortened by 3 bases and J by 10 bases, with 11 bases between the two germline ends. From germline, CDR1 is SGHNT and CDR2 YYREEE (reference sequence). The CDR3 reads CASSWGRESPLHF. The CDR3 region has the DNA TGTGCCAGCAGCTGGGGTCGGGAGTCACCCCTCCACTTT.

This clone turned up a few times. The chain is built from TRBV6-5 and TRBJ1-2; 9 bases align to TRBD1. The V segment lost 4 bases and the J segment 5 bases; nucleotides outside the gene matches: 8. The CDR3 length is 15 residues. Germline values: CDR1 MNHEY, CDR2 SVGAGI. This chain's CDR3 is CASSFLQGAPYGYTF. CDR3 nucleotides: TGTGCCAGCAGTTTCTTACAGGGGGCACCATATGGCTACACCTTC.

The rearrangement uses TRBV15 and TRBJ2-5, with TRBD1 matching over 8 bases. The J segment lost 2 bases and the V segment lost 7 bases, leaving 6 bases of the junction unmatched. CDR3 length equals 14 residues. From germline, CDR1 is LNHNV and CDR2 YYDKDF (reference sequence). CDR3 protein: CATKDRGEQETQYF. The CDR3, as DNA: TGTGCCACCAAAGACAGGGGTGAACAAGAGACCCAGTACTTC. Full variable domain (rest looked up from reference TRBV15 and TRBJ2-5): DAMVIQNPRYQVTQFGKPVTLSCSQTLNHNVMYWYQQKSSQAPKLLFHYYDKDFNNEADTPDNFQSRRPNTSFCFLDIRSPGLGDTAMYLCATKDRGEQETQYFGPGTRLLVL.

This rearrangement joins TRBV4-2 to TRBJ1-4, with 9 bases identical to TRBD1. J was trimmed by 8 bases and V by 0 bases; bases with no gene match: 4. Per the germline V gene, CDR1 is LGHNA and CDR2 is YNFKEQ. The CDR3 covers 15 residues. CDR3 DNA: TGTGCCAGCAGCCAAGAGCGACAGGGGGTCGAAAAACTGTTTTTT. Translating it yields CASSQERQGVEKLFF.

CDR3 in DNA: TGTGCCAGCAGCCCCCGCCCTTGGGCGGATACGCAGTATTTT. The encoded protein is CASSPRPWADTQYF. The chain uses TRBV7-2 and TRBJ2-3; D gene unclear. This CDR3 is 14 amino acids long. From germline, CDR1 is SGHTA and CDR2 FQGNSA. Trimming left V 5 bases short and J 6 bases short, with 15 bases between.

This sequence joins TRBV6-5 and TRBJ1-1, with D perhaps matching TRBD1 (5 bases). The CDR3 contains 12 residues. Germline CDR1 reads MNHEY; CDR2 reads SVGAGI. V shed 10 bases and J shed 0 bases, with 9 bases lying between them. The CDR3 nucleotides read TGTGCCATTGCGGGGGTGAACACTGAAGCTTTCTTT. Residues: CAIAGVNTEAFF.

The J gene is TRBJ2-3, the V gene TRBV6-5, with TRBD2 as a possible D gene (6 bases). Germline assignment: CDR1 MNHEY and CDR2 SVGAGI. The CDR3 totals 14 residues. Trimming took off 6 bases at V and 2 bases at J, with 12 bases between the two ends. In DNA form, the CDR3 reads TGTGCCAGCAGGCGGGGTAGTAACACAGATACGCAGTATTTT. This codes for CASRRGSNTDTQYF.

The rearrangement uses TRBV3-1 (or the pseudogene TRBV3-2) and TRBJ1-1, with 7 bases matching TRBD1. The CDR3 has 16 amino acids. Germline CDR1 and CDR2: LGHDT and YNNKEL (reference sequence). Trimming took 4 bases from V and 1 from J; bases not matched to a gene: 9. The CDR3 is CASSRSTGFANTEAFF. CDR3 bases: TGTGCCAGCAGCCGCTCGACAGGGTTTGCGAACACTGAAGCTTTCTTT.

V gene TRBV5-3 combines with J gene TRBJ1-4; the D gene is possibly TRBD1 (6 bases). TRBV5-3 is filed as an ORF, its function uncertain. The CDR3 spans 18 residues. The V gene lost 1 base and the J gene lost 6 bases, with 22 bases spanning the gap. CDR3 in amino acids: CARSLSISRPGEDEKLFF. The CDR3 coding sequence is TGTGCCAGAAGCTTGTCTATCTCCCGTCCAGGGGAAGATGAAAAACTGTTTTTT.

This clone was counted a few times. The chain employs TRBV7-6 and TRBJ1-4, with D maybe TRBD1 (6 bases). Looked up from germline, CDR1 is SGHVS and CDR2 is FNYEAQ. This CDR3 is 15 amino acids long. The V end was cut by 3 bases, the J end by 5 bases, with 13 bases between. The CDR3 DNA reads as TGTGCCAGCAGCTTTAGGACAGACCTGAATGAAAAACTGTTTTTT. Its translation: CASSFRTDLNEKLFF.

This chain uses TRBV5-6 with TRBJ2-1, with D possibly TRBD2 on 6 matching bases. V was pared by 3 bases and J by 1 base, with 17 bases between. The germline gives CDR1 SGHDT, CDR2 YYEEEE. This CDR3 is built from 17 residues. The CDR3 spells CASSWWGLPTSYNEQFF. CDR3 DNA: TGTGCCAGCAGCTGGTGGGGACTCCCCACATCCTACAATGAGCAGTTCTTC. Complete variable domain (other parts from reference TRBV5-6 and TRBJ2-1): DAGVTQSPTHLIKTRGQQVTLRCSPKSGHDTVSWYQQALGQGPQFIFQYYEEEERQRGNFPDRFSGHQFPNYSSELNVNALLLGDSALYLCASSWWGLPTSYNEQFFGPGTRLTVL.

The chain joins TRBV7-2 to TRBJ2-1; D gene uncertain. Per the germline V gene, CDR1 is SGHTA and CDR2 is FQGNSA. The V gene lost 3 bases and the J gene lost 4 bases, with 4 bases spanning the gap. The CDR3 has 12 amino acids. This chain's CDR3 is CASSLSYNEQFF. DNA for the CDR3: TGTGCCAGCAGCTTGAGTTACAATGAGCAGTTCTTC.

The chain joins TRBV30 to TRBJ1-6; D perhaps matches TRBD1 (6 bases). V was cut by 4 bases and J by 4 bases, with 20 bases left in between. The CDR3 sequence is 17 residues long. The V gene's germline CDR1 is GTSNPN and CDR2 SVGIG (reference sequence). The CDR3 spells CAWILGGPTSYNSPLHF. CDR3 sequence (DNA): TGTGCCTGGATCCTGGGGGGGCCCACGTCTTATAATTCACCCCTCCACTTT.

This rearrangement joins TRBV10-1 to TRBJ1-3, with unresolved D. CDR1 and CDR2 from the germline V gene are WNHNN and SYGVQD (reference sequence). Trimming removed 0 bases at V and 4 bases at J, with 4 bases between. CDR3 length equals 13 residues. Here the CDR3 reads CASSESAGNTIYF. The CDR3 DNA reads TGCGCCAGCAGTGAGTCTGCGGGAAACACCATATATTTT.